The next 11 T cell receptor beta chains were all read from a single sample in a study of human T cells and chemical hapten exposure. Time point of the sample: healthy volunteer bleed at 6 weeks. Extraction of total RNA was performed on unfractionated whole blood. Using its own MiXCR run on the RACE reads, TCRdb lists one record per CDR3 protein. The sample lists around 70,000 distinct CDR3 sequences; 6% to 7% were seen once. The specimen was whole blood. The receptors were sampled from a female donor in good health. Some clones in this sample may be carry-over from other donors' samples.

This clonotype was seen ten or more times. The DNA for the CDR3 is TGTGCCAGCAGCCCAGCGGGAACCGGGGCCAACGTCCTGACTTTC. As protein: CASSPAGTGANVLTF. The V call is TRBV9, the J call TRBJ2-6; TRBD2 matches at 7 bases. CDR1 and CDR2 (germline): SGDLS, YYNGEE. This CDR3 has 15 residues. The V and J ends lost 4 bases and 4 bases, in that order; junction bases with no gene match: 5. The full variable domain, its missing parts supplied by reference TRBV9 and TRBJ2-6, is DSGVTQTPKHLITATGQRVTLRCSPRSGDLSVYWYQQSLDQGLQFLIQYYNGEERAKGNILERFSAQQFPDLHSELNLSSLELGDSALYFCASSPAGTGANVLTFGAGSRLTVL.

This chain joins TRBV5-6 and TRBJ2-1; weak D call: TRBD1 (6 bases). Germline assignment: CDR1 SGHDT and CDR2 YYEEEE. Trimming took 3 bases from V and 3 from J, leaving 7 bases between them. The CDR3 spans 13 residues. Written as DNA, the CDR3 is TGTGCCAGCAGCTGGGACAACTACAATGAGCAGTTCTTC. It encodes CASSWDNYNEQFF.

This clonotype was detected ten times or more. For the CDR3, the DNA is TGCGCCAGCAGCTCTCCAGGACAGGGGGCACGGTTGAACACTGAAGCTTTCTTT. It translates to CASSSPGQGARLNTEAFF. The chain uses TRBV5-1 and TRBJ1-1, with TRBD1 matching 11 bases. J lost 0 bases, V lost 3 bases, and 10 bases had no gene match. CDR3 length equals 18 residues. Germline lookup yields CDR1 SGHRS and CDR2 YFSETQ.

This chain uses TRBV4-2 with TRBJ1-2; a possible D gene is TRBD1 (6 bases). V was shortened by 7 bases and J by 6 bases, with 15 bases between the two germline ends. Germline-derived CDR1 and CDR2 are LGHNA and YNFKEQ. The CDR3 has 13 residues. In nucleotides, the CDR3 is TGTGCCAGCAACCCTACAGGGCGAGATGGCTACACCTTC. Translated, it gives CASNPTGRDGYTF.

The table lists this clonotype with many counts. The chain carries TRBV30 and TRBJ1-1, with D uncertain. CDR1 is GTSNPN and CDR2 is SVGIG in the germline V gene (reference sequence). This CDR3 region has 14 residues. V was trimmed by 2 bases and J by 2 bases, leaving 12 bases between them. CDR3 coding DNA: TGTGCCTGGAGTACCCGGGTCAGAAACACTGAAGCTTTCTTT. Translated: CAWSTRVRNTEAFF.

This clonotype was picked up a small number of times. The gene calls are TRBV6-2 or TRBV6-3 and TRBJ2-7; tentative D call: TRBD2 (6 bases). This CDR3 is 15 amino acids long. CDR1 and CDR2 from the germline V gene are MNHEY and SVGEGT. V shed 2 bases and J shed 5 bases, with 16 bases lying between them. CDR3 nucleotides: TGTGCCAGCAGTTACGGGGGGAGTGATCTGAACGAGCAGTACTTC. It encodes CASSYGGSDLNEQYF.

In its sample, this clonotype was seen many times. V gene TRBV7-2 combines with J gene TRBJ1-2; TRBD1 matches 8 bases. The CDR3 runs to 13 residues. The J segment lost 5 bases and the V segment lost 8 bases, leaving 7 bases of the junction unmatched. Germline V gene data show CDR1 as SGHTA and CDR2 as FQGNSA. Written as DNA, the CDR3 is TGTGCCAGCCTGCAGGACAGGGATTATGGCTACACCTTC. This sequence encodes CASLQDRDYGYTF.

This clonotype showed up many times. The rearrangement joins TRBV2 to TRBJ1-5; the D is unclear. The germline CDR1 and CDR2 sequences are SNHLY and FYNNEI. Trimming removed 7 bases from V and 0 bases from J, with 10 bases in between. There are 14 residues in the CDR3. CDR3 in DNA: TGTGCCAGCAAGGACGGAGATAGCAATCAGCCCCAGCATTTT. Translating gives CASKDGDSNQPQHF.

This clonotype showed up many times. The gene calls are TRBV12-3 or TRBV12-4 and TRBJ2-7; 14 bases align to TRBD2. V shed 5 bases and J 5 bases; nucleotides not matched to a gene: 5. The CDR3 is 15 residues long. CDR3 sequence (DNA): TGTGCCAGCAGTCCTACGGGACTAGCGGGAGACGAGCAGTACTTC. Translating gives CASSPTGLAGDEQYF.

The CDR3 DNA sequence: TGTGCCAGTAGTGTATGGGACGGTCGACAAGAGACCCAGTACTTC. Its protein is CASSVWDGRQETQYF. V and J are TRBV19 and TRBJ2-5; D possibly matches TRBD1 or TRBD2 (5 bases each). Between the trimmed V and J ends, which lost 5 bases and 2 bases, there was a span of 15 bases. The CDR3 totals 15 residues. Germline V gene data show CDR1 as LNHDA and CDR2 as SQIVND (reference sequence).

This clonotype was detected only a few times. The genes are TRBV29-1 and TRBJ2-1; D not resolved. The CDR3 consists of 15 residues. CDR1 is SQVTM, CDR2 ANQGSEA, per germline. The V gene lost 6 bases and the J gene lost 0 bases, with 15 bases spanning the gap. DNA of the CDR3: TGCAGCGTCGAATTTGACTGGAGCTCCTACAATGAGCAGTTCTTC. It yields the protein CSVEFDWSSYNEQFF.